This T cell receptor (beta chain) was identified in a study of T cells in Graves' hyperthyroidism and ophthalmopathy. The TCR beta CDR3 regions underwent amplification using RNA transcripts as the source. TCR CDR3 regions were first amplified by RT-PCR with HTBI primers. MiXCR, run by TCRdb on the multiplex PCR reads, gives a single entry per CDR3 protein. The repertoire holds over 450,000 distinct CDR3 sequences, with roughly 18% as singletons. Uncontrolled infection, other autoimmune disease, pregnancy or lactation led to exclusion. Using around 10 ml of fresh peripheral blood, PBMCs were prepared. CDR1 and CDR2 (germline): PRHDT, FYEKMQ (reference sequence). The germline V and J ends were trimmed by 5 bases and 6 bases, with 7 bases remaining between them. This CDR3 spans 12 amino acids.

The material sequenced was blood. The receptor comes from a woman aged 18 to 35 with Graves' ophthalmopathy. The chain combines TRBV13 with TRBJ2-2, with no clear D. The CDR3 sequence: CASSGMAGELFF. The CDR3 bases are TGTGCCAGCAGCGGGATGGCCGGGGAGCTGTTTTTT.